This TCR beta chain was captured in a study of shared clonotypes between healthy human individuals. Study results and limitations: Sharing across four donors was highest in naive CD4 (roughly 5%) and lowest in memory CD8 (around 0.4%).

On this clone itself: Its antigen remains unidentified.

CD45RO negativity and positive selection for CCR7 defined naive CD8 cells, a population that excluded terminally differentiated effector memory CD45RA+ cells. Genomic DNA belonging to each subset was distributed in equal measure over several immunoSEQ plates. Profiling relied on immunoSEQ multiplex PCR, and the TCRdb table lists in-frame clones only, not all of them. Here the sample spans more than 2 million clones, about 93% being singletons. Trimming cost V 5 bases and J 0 bases, with 17 bases left between them. The CDR3 runs to 16 residues. The germline V gene encodes CDR1 SSHAT and CDR2 FNYEAQ (reference sequence).

The receptor comes from a young man in good health. Some clones in this sample may be carry-over from other donors' samples. The V call is TRBV7-7, the J call TRBJ2-7; TRBD1 or TRBD2 may be the D gene (5 bases each). The sequencing input was naive CD8+ T cells from PBMCs. CDR3 in amino acids: CASSITRDASSYEQYF. CDR3 nucleotide sequence: TGTGCCAGCAGCATCACCCGGGACGCCAGCTCCTACGAGCAGTACTTC.